The 6 T cell receptor beta chains below come from one sample, sequenced in a study of T cells in tuberculosis. The method was immunoSEQ multiplex PCR; TCRdb's version includes in-frame clones alone and lacks a portion of them. The table records around 26,000 clones, over 85% of them present only once. Specimen: PBMCs. The receptors here all came from a donor between 10 and 35 years old with latent tuberculosis or without tuberculosis infection. Some clones in this sample may be carry-over from other donors' samples.

This chain connects TRBV6-5 to TRBJ1-2, with D perhaps matching TRBD1 (5 bases). Germline CDR1 is MNHEY and CDR2 is SVGAGI. The CDR3 length is 13 residues. Trimming removed 5 bases at V and 4 bases at J, with 11 bases between. Here the CDR3 DNA reads TGTGCCAGCAGTCCAGCAGGGCTCTATGGCTACACCTTC. It specifies CASSPAGLYGYTF.

This rearrangement joins TRBV19 to TRBJ2-7, with 10 bases matching TRBD1. V was pared by 10 bases and J by 1 base, with 10 bases of the junction left unmatched. Per germline, CDR1 LNHDA and CDR2 SQIVND (reference sequence). This CDR3 comprises 15 residues. The CDR3 reads CATSRGQGLSYEQYF. The CDR3 DNA reads as TGTGCCACCTCTAGGGGACAGGGGCTGTCCTACGAGCAGTACTTC.

The chain links TRBV11-2 to TRBJ2-7; D perhaps matches TRBD1 (6 bases). Trimming removed 0 bases from V and 3 bases from J, with 15 bases in between. The CDR3 runs 16 residues. The V gene's germline CDR1 is SGHAT and CDR2 FQNNGV. This chain's CDR3 is CASSLDWAGVSYEQYF. The CDR3 region has the DNA TGTGCCAGCAGCTTAGATTGGGCAGGGGTAAGCTACGAGCAGTACTTC.

This chain connects TRBV5-6 to TRBJ2-7; TRBD1 agrees at 10 bases. Unmatched junction bases numbered 13, after V lost 2 bases and J lost 5 bases. The CDR3 sequence is 17 residues long. CDR1 and CDR2 (germline): SGHDT, YYEEEE. The CDR3 sequence is CASSFRVTRQGANEQYF. The CDR3 DNA reads as TGTGCCAGCAGCTTTAGAGTCACCCGACAGGGGGCAAACGAGCAGTACTTC.

This clone appeared a single time. The genes are TRBV29-1 and TRBJ2-5; D remains unclear. CDR3 size: 13 residues. V gave up 7 bases and J gave up 5 bases, with 17 bases separating them. CDR1 SQVTM and CDR2 ANQGSEA come from the germline V gene. The CDR3 bases are TGCAGCGCCCATTTGCGGAGTAGCGAGACCCAGTACTTC. Residues: CSAHLRSSETQYF. Supplemented by reference TRBV29-1 and TRBJ2-5, the full variable domain reads SAVISQKPSRDICQRGTSLTIQCQVDSQVTMMFWYRQQPGQSLTLIATANQGSEATYESGFVIDKFPISRPNLTFSTLTVSNMSPEDSSIYLCSAHLRSSETQYFGPGTRLLVL.

This chain connects TRBV29-1 to TRBJ2-1; 7 positions match TRBD2. In germline, CDR1 is SQVTM, CDR2 ANQGSEA. The CDR3 consists of 14 residues. After removal of 7 bases from V and 9 bases from J, the junction contained 15 bases not matched to a gene. CDR3 sequence (DNA): TGCAGCGCGGGACTACTCCAGCCCGAGGTTGAGCAGTTCTTC. Encoded protein: CSAGLLQPEVEQFF.